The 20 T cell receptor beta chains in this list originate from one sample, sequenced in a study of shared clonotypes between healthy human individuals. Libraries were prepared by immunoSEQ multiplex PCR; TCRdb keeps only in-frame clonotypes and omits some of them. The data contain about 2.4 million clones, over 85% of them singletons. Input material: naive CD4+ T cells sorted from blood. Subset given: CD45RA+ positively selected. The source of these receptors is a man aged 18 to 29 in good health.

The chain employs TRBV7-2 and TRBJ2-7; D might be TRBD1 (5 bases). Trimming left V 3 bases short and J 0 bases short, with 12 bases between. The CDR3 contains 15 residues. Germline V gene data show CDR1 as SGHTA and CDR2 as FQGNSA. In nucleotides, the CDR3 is TGTGCCAGCAGCTTCGGATCAGGGAACTCCTACGAGCAGTACTTC. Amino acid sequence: CASSFGSGNSYEQYF.

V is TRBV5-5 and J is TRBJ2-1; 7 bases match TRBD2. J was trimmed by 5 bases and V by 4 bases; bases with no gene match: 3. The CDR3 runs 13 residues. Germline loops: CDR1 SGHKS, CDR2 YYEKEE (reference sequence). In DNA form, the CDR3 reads TGTGCCAGCAGCAGGGGAGGGGACAATGAGCAGTTCTTC. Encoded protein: CASSRGGDNEQFF.

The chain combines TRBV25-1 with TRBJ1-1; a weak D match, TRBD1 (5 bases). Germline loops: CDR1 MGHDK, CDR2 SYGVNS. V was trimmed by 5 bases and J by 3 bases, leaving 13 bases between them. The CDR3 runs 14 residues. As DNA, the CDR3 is TGTGCCAGCAGTTTCCGAGGGGCCTACACTGAAGCTTTCTTT. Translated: CASSFRGAYTEAFF.

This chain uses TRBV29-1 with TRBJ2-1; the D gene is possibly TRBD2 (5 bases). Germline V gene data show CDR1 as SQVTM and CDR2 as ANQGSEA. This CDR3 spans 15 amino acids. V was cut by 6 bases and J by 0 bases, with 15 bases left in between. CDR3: CSVLQRKSSYNEQFF. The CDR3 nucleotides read TGCAGCGTACTCCAGCGGAAGAGCTCCTACAATGAGCAGTTCTTC.

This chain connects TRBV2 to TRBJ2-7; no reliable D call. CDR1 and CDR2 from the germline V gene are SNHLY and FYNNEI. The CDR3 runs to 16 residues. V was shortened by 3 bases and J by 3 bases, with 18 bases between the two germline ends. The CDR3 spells CASSDSPASLNYEQYF. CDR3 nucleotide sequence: TGTGCCAGCAGTGACTCCCCAGCTTCCCTCAACTACGAGCAGTACTTC.

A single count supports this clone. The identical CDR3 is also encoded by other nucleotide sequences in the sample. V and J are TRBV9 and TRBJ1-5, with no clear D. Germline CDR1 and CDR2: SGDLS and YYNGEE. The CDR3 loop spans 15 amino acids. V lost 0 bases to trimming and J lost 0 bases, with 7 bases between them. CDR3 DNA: TGTGCCAGCAGCGTAGGTGGAAATAGCAATCAGCCCCAGCATTTT. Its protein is CASSVGGNSNQPQHF.

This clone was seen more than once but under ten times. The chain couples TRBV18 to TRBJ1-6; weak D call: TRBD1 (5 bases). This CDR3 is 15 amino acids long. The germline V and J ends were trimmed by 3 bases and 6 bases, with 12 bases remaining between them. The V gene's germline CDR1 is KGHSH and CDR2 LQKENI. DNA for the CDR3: TGTGCCAGCTCACCCCTCGACAGTGGTAATTCACCCCTCCACTTT. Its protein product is CASSPLDSGNSPLHF.

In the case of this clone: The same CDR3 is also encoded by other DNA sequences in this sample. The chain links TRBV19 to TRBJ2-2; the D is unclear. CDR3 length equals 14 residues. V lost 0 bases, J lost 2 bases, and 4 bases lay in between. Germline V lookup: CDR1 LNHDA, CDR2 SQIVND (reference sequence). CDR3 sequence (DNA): TGTGCCAGTAGTATAGAGCCTAACACCGGGGAGCTGTTTTTT. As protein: CASSIEPNTGELFF.

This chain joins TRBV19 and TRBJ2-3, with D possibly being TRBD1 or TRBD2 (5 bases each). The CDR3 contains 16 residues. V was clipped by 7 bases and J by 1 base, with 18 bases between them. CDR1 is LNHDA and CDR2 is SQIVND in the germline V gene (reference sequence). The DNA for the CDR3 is TGTGCCAGTACCAACGTGGGGGTATCTGGCACAGATACGCAGTATTTT. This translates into CASTNVGVSGTDTQYF.

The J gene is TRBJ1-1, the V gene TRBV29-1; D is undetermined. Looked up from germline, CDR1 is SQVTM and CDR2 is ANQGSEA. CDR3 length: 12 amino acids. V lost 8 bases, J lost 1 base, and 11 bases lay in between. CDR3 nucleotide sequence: TGCAGCCATCGGACGGAGAACACTGAAGCTTTCTTT. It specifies CSHRTENTEAFF.

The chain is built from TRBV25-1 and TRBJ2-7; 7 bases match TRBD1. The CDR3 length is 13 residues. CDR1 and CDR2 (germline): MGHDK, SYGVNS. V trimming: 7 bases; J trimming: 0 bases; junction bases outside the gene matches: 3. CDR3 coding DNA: TGTGCCAGCACCCGGGACAGCTCCTACGAGCAGTACTTC. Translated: CASTRDSSYEQYF.

The CDR3 protein is CAWGSGTGSYEQYF. The CDR3 nucleotides are TGTGCCTGGGGTAGCGGGACAGGGTCTTACGAGCAGTACTTC. The chain joins TRBV30 to TRBJ2-7; the D gene is possibly TRBD1 (9 bases). This CDR3 has 14 amino acids. The germline V gene has CDR1 GTSNPN and CDR2 SVGIG (reference sequence). V was trimmed by 5 bases and J by 4 bases, leaving 18 bases between them. The variable domain in full, completed from reference TRBV30 and TRBJ2-7, reads SQTIHQWPATLVQPVGSPLSLECTVEGTSNPNLYWYRQAAGRGLQLLFYSVGIGQISSEVPQNLSASRPQDRQFILSSKKLLLSDSGFYLCAWGSGTGSYEQYFGPGTRLTVT.

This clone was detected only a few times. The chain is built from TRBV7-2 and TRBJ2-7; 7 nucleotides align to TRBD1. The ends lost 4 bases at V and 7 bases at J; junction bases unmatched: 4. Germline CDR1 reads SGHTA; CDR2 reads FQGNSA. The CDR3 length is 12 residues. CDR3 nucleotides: TGTGCCAGCAGCTACAGGGGTTGGGAGCAGTACTTC. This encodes CASSYRGWEQYF.

The CDR3 sequence: CASSILRAPYNEQFF. CDR3 nucleotide sequence: TGTGCCAGTAGTATACTCAGGGCGCCCTACAATGAGCAGTTCTTC. J is TRBJ2-1 and V is TRBV19; possible D gene TRBD1, 5 bases. Germline CDR1 is LNHDA and CDR2 is SQIVND (reference sequence). The V gene lost 2 bases and the J gene lost 2 bases, with 10 bases spanning the gap. The CDR3 extends over 15 amino acids.

The CDR3 here is CASSPRQRENSPLHF. The CDR3 DNA sequence: TGTGCCAGCTCACCACGACAGAGAGAGAATTCACCCCTCCACTTT. V usage is TRBV18 and J usage is TRBJ1-6; possibly TRBD1 for D (5 bases). Germline values: CDR1 KGHSH, CDR2 LQKENI. V lost 1 base and J lost 7, with 11 bases in between. The CDR3 runs to 15 residues.

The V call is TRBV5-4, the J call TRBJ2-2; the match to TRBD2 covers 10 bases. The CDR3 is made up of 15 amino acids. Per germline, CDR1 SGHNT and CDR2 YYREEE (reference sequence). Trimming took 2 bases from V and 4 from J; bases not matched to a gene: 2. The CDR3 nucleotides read TGTGCCAGCAGCTTTAGCGGGGGGCTCACCGGGGAGCTGTTTTTT. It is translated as CASSFSGGLTGELFF.

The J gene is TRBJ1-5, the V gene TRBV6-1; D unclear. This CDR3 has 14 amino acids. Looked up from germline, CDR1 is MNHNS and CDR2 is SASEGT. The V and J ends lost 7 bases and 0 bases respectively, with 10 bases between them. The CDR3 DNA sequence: TGTGCCAGCAATCAGGAGTATAGCAATCAGCCCCAGCATTTT. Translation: CASNQEYSNQPQHF.

Here the CDR3 DNA reads TGTGCCAGCAGCTTGGGGACAGGGAAACAAGAGACCCAGTACTTC. This codes for CASSLGTGKQETQYF. The chain couples TRBV5-6 to TRBJ2-5; the match to TRBD1 covers 8 bases. The length of the CDR3 is 15 residues. Looked up from germline, CDR1 is SGHDT and CDR2 is YYEEEE. The V and J ends lost 0 bases and 2 bases, in that order; junction bases with no gene match: 3.

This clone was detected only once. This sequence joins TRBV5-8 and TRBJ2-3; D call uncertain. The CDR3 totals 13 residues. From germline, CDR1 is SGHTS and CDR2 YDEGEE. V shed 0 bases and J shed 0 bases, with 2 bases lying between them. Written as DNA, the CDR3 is TGTGCCAGCAGCTTGGGCAGCACAGATACGCAGTATTTT. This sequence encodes CASSLGSTDTQYF. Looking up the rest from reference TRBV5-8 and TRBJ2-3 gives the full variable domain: EAGVTQSPTHLIKTRGQQATLRCSPISGHTSVYWYQQALGLGLQFLLWYDEGEERNRGNFPPRFSGRQFPNYSSELNVNALELEDSALYLCASSLGSTDTQYFGPGTRLTVL.

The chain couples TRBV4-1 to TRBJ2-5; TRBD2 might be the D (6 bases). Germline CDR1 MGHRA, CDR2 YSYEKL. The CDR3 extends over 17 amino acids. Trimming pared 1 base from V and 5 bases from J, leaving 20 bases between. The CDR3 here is CASSQGRRPNREETQYF. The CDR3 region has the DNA TGCGCCAGCAGCCAAGGCCGAAGACCAAACCGGGAGGAGACCCAGTACTTC.